Listed here are 18 T cell receptor beta chains from one sample, sequenced in a study of blood T cells in healthy people across ages. Primed by a sample-barcoded 5' primer and a J-beta primer mix, a second PCR proceeded for 7 to 11 cycles. From the 5' RACE reads, TCRdb called clonotypes with MiXCR, one entry per CDR3 protein. The table lists 700,000 or so distinct CDR3 sequences, roughly 41% of them singletons. The sample consisted of blood. These receptor sequences come from a man aged 80 or over in good health.

The chain's CDR3 is CASSPPWTTDGTQYF. DNA of the CDR3: TGTGCCAGCTCACCACCGTGGACAACGGACGGTACGCAGTATTTT. The chain links TRBV18 to TRBJ2-3; the D gene is possibly TRBD1 (5 bases). The CDR3 sequence is 15 residues long. Between the trimmed V and J ends, which lost 0 bases and 8 bases, there was a span of 15 bases. The germline V gene encodes CDR1 KGHSH and CDR2 LQKENI.

Remarks on this clonotype: The junction and the germline gene differ at one end; a read error may be behind it. This rearrangement joins TRBV6-5 to TRBJ2-3; TRBD2 aligns across 9 bases. Germline V gene lookup returns CDR1 MNHEY and CDR2 SVGAGI. The CDR3 runs to 16 residues. CDR3 residues: CVSSYSSSGRTDTQYF. The CDR3 DNA follows: TGTGTCAGCAGTTACTCCTCGAGCGGGAGGACAGATACGCAGTATTTT.

The rearrangement uses TRBV5-1 and TRBJ1-2; TRBD1 aligns across 7 bases. Trimming at V came to 2 bases and at J to 11 bases, leaving 12 bases not matched to a gene. Germline CDR1 is SGHRS and CDR2 is YFSETQ. The CDR3 covers 14 residues. CDR3: CASSFGLTGEEYTF. CDR3 nucleotide sequence: TGCGCCAGCAGCTTCGGGCTAACAGGGGAGGAATACACCTTC.

This chain joins TRBV20-1 and TRBJ1-5; 7 nucleotides align to TRBD1. CDR3 size: 17 residues. V lost 3 bases and J lost 2; bases outside the gene matches: 13. Germline V gene lookup returns CDR1 DFQATT and CDR2 SNEGSKA (reference sequence). In DNA form, the CDR3 reads TGCAGTGCTAGGCGACATACAGGGGAGAGAGGCAATCAGCCCCAGCATTTT. It specifies CSARRHTGERGNQPQHF.

This rearrangement joins TRBV7-2 to TRBJ2-3; the match to TRBD2 covers 7 bases. The V gene end was trimmed by 7 bases and the J gene end by 4 bases; junction bases not matched to a gene: 11. The CDR3 is made up of 15 amino acids. The V gene's germline CDR1 is SGHTA and CDR2 FQGNSA. The chain's CDR3 is CASNGDGGKADTQYF. DNA for the CDR3: TGTGCCAGCAACGGTGACGGGGGGAAAGCAGATACGCAGTATTTT.

The genes are TRBV6-1 and TRBJ2-3; TRBD2 aligns across 9 bases. This CDR3 has 14 amino acids. Germline values: CDR1 MNHNS, CDR2 SASEGT. V dropped 2 bases and J dropped 4; count of bases not matched to a gene: 1. CDR3 nucleotides: TGTGCCAGCAGTGAACTAGCGGGACCAGATACGCAGTATTTT. Encoded protein: CASSELAGPDTQYF.

This chain connects TRBV24-1 to TRBJ2-3; 9 bases match TRBD1. CDR3 length: 16 residues. Germline V lookup: CDR1 KGHDR, CDR2 SFDVKD. Unmatched junction bases numbered 9, after V lost 4 bases and J lost 5 bases. Here the CDR3 DNA reads TGTGCCACCAGTGACCCTCATGGACAGGGGCAAGATACGCAGTATTTT. Translated, it gives CATSDPHGQGQDTQYF.

This chain links TRBV6-2 or TRBV6-3 with TRBJ1-1; D is uncertain. V was pared by 5 bases and J by 7 bases, with 14 bases between. The germline V gene has CDR1 MNHEY and CDR2 SVGEGT. CDR3 length equals 13 residues. CDR3 DNA: TGTGCCAGCAGTGACAACCGCTATGGTGAAGCTTTCTTT. It specifies CASSDNRYGEAFF.

There are a few counts of this clonotype. The gene calls are TRBV7-2 and TRBJ2-7; 9 bases line up with TRBD2. The V and J ends lost 2 bases and 0 bases, in that order; junction bases with no gene match: 8. The CDR3 extends over 17 amino acids. Per germline, CDR1 SGHTA and CDR2 FQGNSA. CDR3 DNA: TGTGCCAGCAGCTTAATGAAGGCTAGCGGGAACTCCTACGAGCAGTACTTC. Translating it yields CASSLMKASGNSYEQYF.

This rearrangement joins TRBV15 to TRBJ2-1; 9 nucleotides agree with TRBD2. The V gene end was trimmed by 3 bases and the J gene end by 9 bases; junction bases not matched to a gene: 15. The CDR3 runs 17 residues. CDR1 is LNHNV, CDR2 YYDKDF, per germline (reference sequence). CDR3 coding DNA: TGTGCCACCAGCAGTTACCTGCCGGGGACTAGCTTTAGTGAGCAGTTCTTC. Translating gives CATSSYLPGTSFSEQFF.

The genes are TRBV6-2 or TRBV6-3 and TRBJ2-5; 8 bases match TRBD1. The V and J ends lost 6 bases and 11 bases, in that order; junction bases with no gene match: 14. Germline-derived CDR1 and CDR2 are MNHEY and SVGEGT. The CDR3 spans 14 residues. The CDR3 sequence is CASRRDRSGNEQYF. The CDR3 DNA reads TGTGCCAGCAGACGGGACAGGTCCGGGAATGAGCAGTACTTC.

Concerning this clonotype: One end of the junction fails to match germline, which may point to a read error. J is TRBJ2-3 and V is TRBV12-3 or TRBV12-4; possible D gene TRBD1, 5 bases. CDR3 length equals 14 residues. The CDR3 DNA reads as TGTGCCAGCACTCGGCCACGAGGCACAGGTACGCAGTATTTT. It yields the protein CASTRPRGTGTQYF.

The V call is TRBV20-1, the J call TRBJ2-1; the D gene could be TRBD1 or TRBD2 (5 bases each). This CDR3 contains 17 residues. Trimming shortened V by 3 bases and J by 2 bases, and 20 bases separated the two germline ends. Germline V gene sequence: CDR1 DFQATT, CDR2 SNEGSKA (reference sequence). CDR3 sequence reads: CSARGGLGASAYNEQFF. The CDR3 DNA reads TGCAGTGCTAGGGGCGGGTTAGGGGCTTCGGCCTACAATGAGCAGTTCTTC.

This clonotype was seen a single time. A single base separates this from a much larger clone, so it may be a read error. The rearrangement links TRBV12-3 or TRBV12-4 to TRBJ2-1; the D gene is possibly TRBD2 (7 bases). Near its end, the DNA agrees better with TRBJ2-7, so the J call may be wrong. The CDR3 length is 15 residues. The CDR3 loop reads CASSFGGGSYNEQYF. The CDR3 coding sequence is TGTGCCAGCAGTTTTGGGGGGGGCTCCTACAATGAGCAGTACTTC.

This clonotype was found a few times. The chain uses TRBV2 and TRBJ2-7, with 10 bases that match TRBD1. Looked up from germline, CDR1 is SNHLY and CDR2 is FYNNEI. Trimming removed 6 bases from V and 1 base from J; junction bases left unmatched: 6. The CDR3 runs to 15 residues. CDR3 bases: TGTGCCAGCAGGGCCGACAGGGGGCGTTCCTACGAGCAGTACTTC. It encodes CASRADRGRSYEQYF.

The table lists this clonotype with a few counts. This chain joins TRBV19 and TRBJ1-1, with 8 bases fitting TRBD1. Germline CDR1 LNHDA, CDR2 SQIVND (reference sequence). With 4 bases clipped from V and 5 bases from J, the junction kept 9 bases outside the gene matches. The CDR3 has 15 amino acids. The CDR3 loop reads CASSTLQGGWTEAFF. The DNA for the CDR3 is TGTGCCAGTAGTACCTTACAGGGGGGTTGGACTGAAGCTTTCTTT.

With regard to this clonotype: A much larger clone is a single base away; this may be a read error. The gene calls are TRBV6-2 or TRBV6-3 and TRBJ2-5, with D uncertain. The V and J ends lost 7 bases and 11 bases respectively, with 20 bases between them. The CDR3 sequence is 13 residues long. Germline CDR1 MNHEY, CDR2 SVGEGT. Here the CDR3 reads CASIADLNNEQYF. CDR3 sequence (DNA): TGTGCCAGCATTGCGGATCTAAACAATGAGCAGTACTTC.

J is TRBJ2-7 and V is TRBV7-4; 7 bases fit TRBD1. V lost 2 bases and J lost 6; bases outside the gene matches: 10. Germline values: CDR1 SGHVT, CDR2 SQSDAQ. This CDR3 spans 15 amino acids. The CDR3 here is CASSLKSGGFCEQYF. The DNA for the CDR3 is TGTGCCAGCAGCTTAAAGTCAGGGGGTTTTTGCGAGCAGTACTTC.